This TCR beta chain was identified during a study of T cell clones after liver transplantation. Study summary: TCRbeta sequencing after a pre-transplant mixed lymphocyte reaction identified graft-donor-reactive clones, later tracked in post-transplant blood. Third-party-reactive TCRbeta sequences from pre-transplant mixed lymphocyte reactions served as antigen-independent comparators. Study-level results: Rather than being deleted, graft donor-reactive T cells may have moved into the graft.

Germline V lookup: CDR1 SQVTM, CDR2 ANQGSEA. There are 13 residues in the CDR3. V was trimmed by 6 bases and J by 5 bases, leaving 14 bases between them. This clone has just one count. Its specificity is unknown. This table comes from immunoSEQ multiplex PCR, and its TCRdb copy is limited to in-frame clones, with some not included. The sample shows tens of thousands of clones, 70% of them seen only once. This receptor was obtained from a human patient who received a liver transplant. T cells may partly derive from the graft donor. The sample consisted of CD4+ T cells from blood, taken at the approximately 16-month timepoint. The rearrangement uses TRBV29-1 and TRBJ1-5, with D possibly matching TRBD1 (6 bases). DNA for the CDR3: TGCAGCGTGGCGGCAGGGGCTGATCAGCCCCAGCATTTT. It specifies CSVAAGADQPQHF. The whole variable domain, filled in from reference TRBV29-1 and TRBJ1-5, reads SAVISQKPSRDICQRGTSLTIQCQVDSQVTMMFWYRQQPGQSLTLIATANQGSEATYESGFVIDKFPISRPNLTFSTLTVSNMSPEDSSIYLCSVAAGADQPQHFGDGTRLSIL.